This TCR beta chain was identified during a study of cytomegalovirus exposure and HLA in healthy donors. The V and J ends lost 5 bases and 1 base, in that order; junction bases with no gene match: 5. The length of the CDR3 is 16 residues. The V gene's germline CDR1 is MNHEY and CDR2 SMNVEV (reference sequence). This clone was recorded a few times. A multiplex PCR was run with 60 Vbeta primers and 13 Jbeta primers. Repertoires were generated with immunoSEQ multiplex PCR, while TCRdb's copy carries only in-frame clones and drops some. The top ten hold approximately 2.3% of the sample, which has about 130,000 clones, 70% to 80% seen once.

The genes are TRBV27 and TRBJ2-3; 11 bases fit TRBD2. Sequencing used PBMCs. The clonotype was recovered from a woman aged 60-75 years in good health and CMV-seropositive. CDR3 region: CASSPSGRRRTDTQYF. Here the CDR3 DNA reads TGTGCCAGCAGTCCTAGCGGGAGGCGACGCACAGATACGCAGTATTTT.